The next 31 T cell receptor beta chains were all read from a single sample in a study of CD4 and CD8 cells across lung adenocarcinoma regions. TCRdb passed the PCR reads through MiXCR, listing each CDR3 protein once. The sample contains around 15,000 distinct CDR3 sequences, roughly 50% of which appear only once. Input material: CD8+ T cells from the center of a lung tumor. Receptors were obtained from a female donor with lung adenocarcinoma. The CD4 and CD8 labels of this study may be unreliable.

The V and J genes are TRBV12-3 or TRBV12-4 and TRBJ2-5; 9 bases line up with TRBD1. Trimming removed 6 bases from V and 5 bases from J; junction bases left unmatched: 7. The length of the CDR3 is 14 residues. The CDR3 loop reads CASSGTGGTETQYF. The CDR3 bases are TGTGCCAGCAGCGGAACAGGGGGCACGGAGACCCAGTACTTC.

CDR3: CASSRGVGGLGATDIQYF. The CDR3 bases are TGCGCCAGCAGCCGAGGCGTCGGGGGGCTGGGAGCCACAGACATTCAGTACTTC. V and J are TRBV4-1 and TRBJ2-4; D perhaps matches TRBD2 (7 bases). Trimming removed 4 bases at V and 8 bases at J, with 27 bases between. CDR3 length: 18 amino acids. Germline-derived CDR1 and CDR2 are MGHRA and YSYEKL.

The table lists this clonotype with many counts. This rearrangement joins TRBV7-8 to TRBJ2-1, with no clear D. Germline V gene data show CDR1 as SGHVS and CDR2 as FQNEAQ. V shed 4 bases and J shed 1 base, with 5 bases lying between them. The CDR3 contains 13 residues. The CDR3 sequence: CASSSYSYNEQFF. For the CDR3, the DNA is TGTGCCAGCAGCTCCTATTCCTACAATGAGCAGTTCTTC.

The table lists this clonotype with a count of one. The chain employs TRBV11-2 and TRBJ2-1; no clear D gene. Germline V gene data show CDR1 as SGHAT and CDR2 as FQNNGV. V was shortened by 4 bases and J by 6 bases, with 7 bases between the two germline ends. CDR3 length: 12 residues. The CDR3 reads CASSSGFNEQFF. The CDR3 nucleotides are TGTGCCAGCAGCTCCGGGTTCAATGAGCAGTTCTTC.

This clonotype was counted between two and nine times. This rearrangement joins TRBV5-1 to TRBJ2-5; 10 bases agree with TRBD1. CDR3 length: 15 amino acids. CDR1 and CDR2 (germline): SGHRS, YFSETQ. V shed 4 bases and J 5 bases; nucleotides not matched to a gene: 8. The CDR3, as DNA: TGCGCCAGCAGCATTAGCGGGACAGGGGACGAGACCCAGTACTTC. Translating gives CASSISGTGDETQYF. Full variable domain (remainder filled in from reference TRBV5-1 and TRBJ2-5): KAGVTQTPRYLIKTRGQQVTLSCSPISGHRSVSWYQQTPGQGLQFLFEYFSETQRNKGNFPGRFSGRQFSNSRSEMNVSTLELGDSALYLCASSISGTGDETQYFGPGTRLLVL.

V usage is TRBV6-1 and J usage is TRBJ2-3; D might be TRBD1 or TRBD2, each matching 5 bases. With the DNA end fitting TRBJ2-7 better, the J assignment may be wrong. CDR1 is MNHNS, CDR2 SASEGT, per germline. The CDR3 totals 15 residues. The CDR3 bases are TGTGCCAGCGGGTCGGGGCTGAGAGGCGAAAACATGCAGTACTTC. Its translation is CASGSGLRGENMQYF.

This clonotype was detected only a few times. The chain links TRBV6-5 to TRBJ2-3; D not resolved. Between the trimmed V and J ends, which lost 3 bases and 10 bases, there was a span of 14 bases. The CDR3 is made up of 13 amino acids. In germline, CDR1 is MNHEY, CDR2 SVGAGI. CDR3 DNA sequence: TGTGCCAGCAGTTATGACGCAGACCGCCCGCAGTATTTT. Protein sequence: CASSYDADRPQYF.

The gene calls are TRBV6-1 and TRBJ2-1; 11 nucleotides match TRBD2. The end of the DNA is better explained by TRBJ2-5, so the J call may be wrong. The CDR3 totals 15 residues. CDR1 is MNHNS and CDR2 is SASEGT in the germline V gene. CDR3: CASSVAGGPGETQYF. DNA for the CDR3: TGTGCCAGCAGTGTAGCGGGGGGGCCCGGGGAGACCCAGTACTTC.

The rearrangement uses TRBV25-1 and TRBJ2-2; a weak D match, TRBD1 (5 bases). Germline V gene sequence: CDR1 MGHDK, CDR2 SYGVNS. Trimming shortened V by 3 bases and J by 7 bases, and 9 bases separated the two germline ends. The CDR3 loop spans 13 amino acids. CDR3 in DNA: TGTGCCAGCAGTGACAGGGAAATCGGGGAGCTGTTTTTT. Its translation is CASSDREIGELFF.

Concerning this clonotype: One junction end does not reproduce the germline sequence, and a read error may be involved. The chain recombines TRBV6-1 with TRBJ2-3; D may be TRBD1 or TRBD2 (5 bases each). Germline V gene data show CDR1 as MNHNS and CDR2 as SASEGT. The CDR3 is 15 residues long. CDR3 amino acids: CASGSGLSAENTQYF. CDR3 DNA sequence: TGTGCCAGCGGGTCGGGGCTGAGCGCCGAAAACACGCAGTATTTC.

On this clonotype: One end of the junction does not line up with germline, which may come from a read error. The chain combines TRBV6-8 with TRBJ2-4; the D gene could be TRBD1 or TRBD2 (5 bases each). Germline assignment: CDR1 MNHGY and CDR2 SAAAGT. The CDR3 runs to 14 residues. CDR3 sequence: CASPGLGAKNIQYF. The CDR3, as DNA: TGTGCCAGCCCGGGGCTAGGGGCGAAAAATATTCAGTACTTC.

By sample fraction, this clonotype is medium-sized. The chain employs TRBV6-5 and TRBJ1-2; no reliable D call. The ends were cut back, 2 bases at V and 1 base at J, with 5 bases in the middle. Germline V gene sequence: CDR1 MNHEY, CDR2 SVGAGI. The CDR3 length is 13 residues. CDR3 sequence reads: CASSYGRNYGYTF. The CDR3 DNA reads TGTGCCAGCAGTTACGGGCGTAACTATGGCTACACCTTC.

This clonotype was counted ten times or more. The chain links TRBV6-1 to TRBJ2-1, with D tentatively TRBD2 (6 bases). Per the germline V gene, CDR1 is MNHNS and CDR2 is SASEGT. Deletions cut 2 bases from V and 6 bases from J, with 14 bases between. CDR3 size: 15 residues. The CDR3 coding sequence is TGTGCCAGCAGTGAATGGAGCGGGCGCAGCAATGAGCAGTTCTTC. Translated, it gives CASSEWSGRSNEQFF.

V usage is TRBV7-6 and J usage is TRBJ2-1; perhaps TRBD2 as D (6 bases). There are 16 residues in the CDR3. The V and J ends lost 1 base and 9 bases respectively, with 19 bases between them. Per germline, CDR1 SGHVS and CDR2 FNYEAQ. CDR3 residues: CASSLVPGVGHGEQFF. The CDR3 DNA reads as TGTGCCAGCAGCTTAGTTCCGGGAGTAGGACATGGTGAGCAGTTCTTC.

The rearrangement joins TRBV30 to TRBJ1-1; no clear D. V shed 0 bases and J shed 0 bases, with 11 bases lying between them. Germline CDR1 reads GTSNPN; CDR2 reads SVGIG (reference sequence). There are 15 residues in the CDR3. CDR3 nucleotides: TGTGCCTGGAGTGTAGATGGGAGCCTGAACACTGAAGCTTTCTTT. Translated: CAWSVDGSLNTEAFF.

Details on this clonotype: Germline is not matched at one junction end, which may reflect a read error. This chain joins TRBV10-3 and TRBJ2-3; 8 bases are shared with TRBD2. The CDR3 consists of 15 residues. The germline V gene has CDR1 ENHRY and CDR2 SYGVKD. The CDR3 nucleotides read TGTGGCGGGGGGCCCGGGGGGGGGGACCCAGATACGCAGTACTTT. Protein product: CGGGPGGGDPDTQYF.

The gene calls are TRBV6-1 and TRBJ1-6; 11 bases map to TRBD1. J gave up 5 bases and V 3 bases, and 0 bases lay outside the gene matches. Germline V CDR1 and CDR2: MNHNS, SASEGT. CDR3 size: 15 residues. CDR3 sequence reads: CASSEGQGDNSPLHF. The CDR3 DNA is TGTGCCAGCAGTGAGGGACAGGGGGATAATTCACCCCTCCACTTT.

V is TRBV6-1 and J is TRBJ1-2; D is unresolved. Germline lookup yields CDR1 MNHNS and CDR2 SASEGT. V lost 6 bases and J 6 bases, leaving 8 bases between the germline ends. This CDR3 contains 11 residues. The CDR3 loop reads CASSVYNGYTF. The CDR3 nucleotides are TGTGCCAGCAGCGTTTATAATGGCTACACCTTC.

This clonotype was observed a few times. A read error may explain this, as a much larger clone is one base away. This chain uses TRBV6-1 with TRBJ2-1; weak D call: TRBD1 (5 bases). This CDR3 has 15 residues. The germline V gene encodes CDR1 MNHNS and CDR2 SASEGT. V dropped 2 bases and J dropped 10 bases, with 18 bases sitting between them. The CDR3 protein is CASSEIPGWVYEQFF. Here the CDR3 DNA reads TGTGCCAGCAGTGAAATTCCAGGGTGGGTCTACGAGCAGTTCTTC.

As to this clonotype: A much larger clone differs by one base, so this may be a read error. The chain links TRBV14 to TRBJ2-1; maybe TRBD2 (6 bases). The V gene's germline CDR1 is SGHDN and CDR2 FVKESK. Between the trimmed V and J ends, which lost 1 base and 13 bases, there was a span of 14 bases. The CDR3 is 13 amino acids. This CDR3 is CASSQGRGPTQFF. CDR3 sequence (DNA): TGTGCCAGCAGCCAAGGGCGGGGCCCGACCCAGTTCTTC.

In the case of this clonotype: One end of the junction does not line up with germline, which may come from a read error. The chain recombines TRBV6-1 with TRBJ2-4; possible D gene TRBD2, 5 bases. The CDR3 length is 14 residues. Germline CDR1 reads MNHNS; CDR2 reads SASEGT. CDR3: CGGRRPRAKDTQYF. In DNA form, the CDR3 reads TGCGGCGGCAGGAGGCCGCGTGCCAAAGATACGCAGTACTTC.

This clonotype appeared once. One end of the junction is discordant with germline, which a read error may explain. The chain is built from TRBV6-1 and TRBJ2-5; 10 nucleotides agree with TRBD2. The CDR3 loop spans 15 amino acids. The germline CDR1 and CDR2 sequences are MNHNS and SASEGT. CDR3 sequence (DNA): TGTGCCAGCAGTGTGGTAGCGGGGGGCCCAGAGACGCAGTATTTC. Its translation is CASSVVAGGPETQYF.

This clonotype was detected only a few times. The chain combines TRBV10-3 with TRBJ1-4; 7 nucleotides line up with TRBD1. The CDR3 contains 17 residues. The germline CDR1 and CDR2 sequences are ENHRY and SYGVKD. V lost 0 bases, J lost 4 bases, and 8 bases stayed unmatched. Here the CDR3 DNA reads TGTGCCATCAGTGAGTCGACACACAGGGGCCTTAATGAAAAACTGTTTTTT. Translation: CAISESTHRGLNEKLFF.

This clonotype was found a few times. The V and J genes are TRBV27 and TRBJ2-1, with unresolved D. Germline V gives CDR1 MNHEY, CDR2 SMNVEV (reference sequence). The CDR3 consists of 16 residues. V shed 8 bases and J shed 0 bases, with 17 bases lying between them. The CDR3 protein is CASLCPILSSYNEQFF. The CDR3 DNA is TGTGCCAGCCTTTGTCCCATCCTAAGCTCCTACAATGAGCAGTTCTTC.

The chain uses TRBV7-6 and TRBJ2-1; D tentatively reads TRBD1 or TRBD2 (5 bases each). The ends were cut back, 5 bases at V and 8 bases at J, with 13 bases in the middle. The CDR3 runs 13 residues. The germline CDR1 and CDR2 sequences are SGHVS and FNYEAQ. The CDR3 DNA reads TGTGCCAGCAGCCACCTAGTGGGGGATGAGCAGTTCTTC. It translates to CASSHLVGDEQFF.

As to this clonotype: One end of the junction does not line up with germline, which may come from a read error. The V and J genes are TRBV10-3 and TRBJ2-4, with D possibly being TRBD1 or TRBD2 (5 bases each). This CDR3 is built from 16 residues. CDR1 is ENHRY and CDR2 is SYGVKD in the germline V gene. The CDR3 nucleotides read TGTGTGTGCCGTCCCACGGGGCAGCGAGCCAAAGATACGCAGTATTTC. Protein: CVCRPTGQRAKDTQYF.

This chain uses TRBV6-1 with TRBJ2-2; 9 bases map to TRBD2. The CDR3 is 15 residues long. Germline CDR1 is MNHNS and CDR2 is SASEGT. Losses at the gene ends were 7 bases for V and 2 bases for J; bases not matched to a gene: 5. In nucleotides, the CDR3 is TGTGCCAGCACTATTAGCGGGAGAAACACCGGGGAGCTGTTTTTT. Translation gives CASTISGRNTGELFF.

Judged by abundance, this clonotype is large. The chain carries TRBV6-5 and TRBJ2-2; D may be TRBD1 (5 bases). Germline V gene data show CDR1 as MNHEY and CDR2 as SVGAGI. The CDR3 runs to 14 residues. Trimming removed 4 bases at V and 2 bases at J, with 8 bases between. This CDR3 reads CASSWGQNTGELFF. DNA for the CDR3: TGTGCCAGCAGTTGGGGCCAAAACACCGGGGAGCTGTTTTTT.

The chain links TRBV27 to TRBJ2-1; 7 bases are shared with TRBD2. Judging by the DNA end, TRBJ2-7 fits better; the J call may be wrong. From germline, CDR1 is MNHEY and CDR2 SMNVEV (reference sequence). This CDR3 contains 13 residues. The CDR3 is CASSFSGGNEQYF. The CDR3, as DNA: TGTGCCAGCAGTTTTTCGGGGGGAAACGAGCAGTACTTC.

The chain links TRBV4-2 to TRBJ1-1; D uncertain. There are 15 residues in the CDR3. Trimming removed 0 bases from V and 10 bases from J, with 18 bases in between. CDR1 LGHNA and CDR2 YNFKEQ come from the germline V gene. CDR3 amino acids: CASSQEDFSPSGAFF. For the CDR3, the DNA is TGTGCCAGCAGCCAAGAAGATTTCTCCCCAAGCGGAGCTTTCTTT.

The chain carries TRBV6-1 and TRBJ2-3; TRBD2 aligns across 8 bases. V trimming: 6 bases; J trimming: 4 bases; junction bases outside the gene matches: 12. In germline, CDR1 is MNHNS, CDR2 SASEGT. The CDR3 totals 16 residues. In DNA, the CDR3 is TGTGCCAGCAGGGGTAGCGGGGACCCAACCCCAGATACGCAGTATTTT. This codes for CASRGSGDPTPDTQYF.